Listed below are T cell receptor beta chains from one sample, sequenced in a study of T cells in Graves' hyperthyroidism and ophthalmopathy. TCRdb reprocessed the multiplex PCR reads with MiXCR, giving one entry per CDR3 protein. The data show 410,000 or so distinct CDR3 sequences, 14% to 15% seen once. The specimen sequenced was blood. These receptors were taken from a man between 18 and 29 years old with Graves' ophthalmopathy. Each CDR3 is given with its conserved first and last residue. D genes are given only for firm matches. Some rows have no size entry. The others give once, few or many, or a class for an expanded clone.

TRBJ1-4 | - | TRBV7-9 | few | CASSLATGSGANEKLFF | TGTGCCAGCAGCTTAGCTACAGGGTCGGGAGCTAATGAAAAACTGTTTTTT
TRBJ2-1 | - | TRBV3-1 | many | CASSQEVTGYNEQFF | TGTGCCAGCAGCCAAGAGGTTACAGGGTACAATGAGCAGTTCTTC
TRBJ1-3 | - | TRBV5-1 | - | CASSLGWATGNTIYF | TGCGCCAGCAGCTTGGGATGGGCCACTGGAAACACCATATATTTT
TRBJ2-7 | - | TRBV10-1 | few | CASSESNSYEQYF | TGTGCCAGCAGTGAGTCTAACAGCTACGAGCAGTACTTC
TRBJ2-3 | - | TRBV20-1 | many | CSGRESVDTQYF | TGCAGTGGAAGAGAATCGGTAGATACGCAGTATTTT
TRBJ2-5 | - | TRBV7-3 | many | CASSSTGGQETQYF | TGTGCCAGCAGCTCGACAGGAGGCCAAGAGACCCAGTACTTC
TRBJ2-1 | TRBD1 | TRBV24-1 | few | CATSDYQTGPYNEQFF | TGTGCCACCAGTGATTATCAGACAGGGCCCTACAATGAGCAGTTCTTC
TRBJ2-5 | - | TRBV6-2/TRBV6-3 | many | CASSGSGVLETQYF | TGTGCCAGCAGCGGGAGTGGGGTTCTGGAGACCCAGTACTTC
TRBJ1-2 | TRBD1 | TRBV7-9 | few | CASSWEETGESYTF | TGTGCCAGCAGCTGGGAGGAAACAGGGGAAAGCTACACCTTC
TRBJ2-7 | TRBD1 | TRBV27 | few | CASSSTQGLSYEQYF | TGTGCCAGCAGTTCCACACAGGGGTTATCCTACGAGCAGTACTTC
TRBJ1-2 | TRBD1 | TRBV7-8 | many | CASSLGDSFYGYTF | TGTGCCAGCAGCTTAGGGGACAGTTTCTATGGCTACACCTTC
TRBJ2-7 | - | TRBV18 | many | CASSLGGTGLFEQYF | TGTGCCAGCTCACTAGGAGGGACTGGCCTTTTCGAGCAGTACTTC
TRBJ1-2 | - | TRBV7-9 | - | CASNLREGRDYGYTF | TGTGCCAGCAACTTAAGGGAGGGTCGAGACTATGGCTACACCTTC
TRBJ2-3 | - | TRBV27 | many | CASSFEGTTQYF | TGTGCCAGCAGTTTTGAGGGGACCACGCAGTATTTT
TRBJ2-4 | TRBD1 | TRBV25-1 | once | CASLTGVAKNIQYF | TGTGCCAGCCTCACAGGGGTAGCCAAAAACATTCAGTACTTC
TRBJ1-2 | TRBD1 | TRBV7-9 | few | CASSIGQDLPYGYTF | TGTGCCAGCAGTATTGGACAGGACCTCCCCTATGGCTACACCTTC
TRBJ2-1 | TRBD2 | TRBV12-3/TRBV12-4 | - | CASTLSGDEQFF | TGTGCCAGCACCCTAAGCGGGGATGAGCAGTTCTTC
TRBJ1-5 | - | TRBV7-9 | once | CASSRTGEPQHF | TGTGCCAGCAGCCGCACTGGCGAGCCCCAGCATTTT
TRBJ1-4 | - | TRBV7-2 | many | CASSMTGLNEKLFF | TGTGCCAGCAGCATGACAGGACTTAATGAAAAACTGTTTTTT
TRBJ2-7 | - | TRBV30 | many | CACGRTYEQYF | TGTGCCTGTGGACGAACCTACGAGCAGTACTTC
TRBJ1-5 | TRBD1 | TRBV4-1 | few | CASSQEAGRGLGNQPQHF | TGCGCCAGCAGCCAAGAGGCGGGCAGGGGGTTGGGCAATCAGCCCCAGCATTTT
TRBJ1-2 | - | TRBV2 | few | CASSERYTVNYGYTF | TGTGCCAGCAGTGAACGTTATACGGTAAACTATGGCTACACCTTC
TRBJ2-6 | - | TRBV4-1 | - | CASSQDYASGANVLTF | TGCGCCAGCAGCCAAGACTACGCGTCTGGGGCCAACGTCCTGACTTTC